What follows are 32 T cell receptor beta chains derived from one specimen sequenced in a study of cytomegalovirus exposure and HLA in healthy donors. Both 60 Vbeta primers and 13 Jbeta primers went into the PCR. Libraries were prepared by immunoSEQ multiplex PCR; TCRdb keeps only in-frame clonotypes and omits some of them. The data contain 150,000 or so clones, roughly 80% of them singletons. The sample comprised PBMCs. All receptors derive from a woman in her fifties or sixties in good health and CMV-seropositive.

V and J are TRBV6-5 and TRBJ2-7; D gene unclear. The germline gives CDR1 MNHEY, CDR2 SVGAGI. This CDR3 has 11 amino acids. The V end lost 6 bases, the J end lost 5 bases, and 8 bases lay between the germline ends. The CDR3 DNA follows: TGTGCCAGCAGACTCTATCACGAGCAGTACTTC. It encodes CASRLYHEQYF.

The DNA of the CDR3 is TGTGCCAGCAGTAGTCTAGCGGTCTACGAGCAGTACTTC. It yields the protein CASSSLAVYEQYF. The gene calls are TRBV28 and TRBJ2-7, with 7 positions matching TRBD2. The CDR3 is 13 amino acids. J lost 3 bases, V lost 5 bases, and 4 bases had no gene match. Germline V gene data show CDR1 as MDHEN and CDR2 as SYDVKM.

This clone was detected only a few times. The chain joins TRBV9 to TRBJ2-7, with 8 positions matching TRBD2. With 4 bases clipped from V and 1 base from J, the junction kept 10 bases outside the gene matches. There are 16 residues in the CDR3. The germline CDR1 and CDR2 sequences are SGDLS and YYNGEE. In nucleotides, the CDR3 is TGTGCCAGCAGCCCCTCCCGGGCTAGCGGGTCCTACGAGCAGTACTTC. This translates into CASSPSRASGSYEQYF. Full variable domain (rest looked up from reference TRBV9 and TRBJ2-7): DSGVTQTPKHLITATGQRVTLRCSPRSGDLSVYWYQQSLDQGLQFLIQYYNGEERAKGNILERFSAQQFPDLHSELNLSSLELGDSALYFCASSPSRASGSYEQYFGPGTRLTVT.

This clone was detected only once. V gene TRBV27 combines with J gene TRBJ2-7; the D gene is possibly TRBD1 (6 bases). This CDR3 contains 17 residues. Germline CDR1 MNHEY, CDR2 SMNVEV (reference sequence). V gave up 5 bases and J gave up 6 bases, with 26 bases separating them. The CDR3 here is CASSRNPGHPFEGEQYF. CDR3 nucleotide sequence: TGTGCCAGCAGTCGTAATCCGGGACACCCTTTTGAAGGCGAGCAGTACTTC.

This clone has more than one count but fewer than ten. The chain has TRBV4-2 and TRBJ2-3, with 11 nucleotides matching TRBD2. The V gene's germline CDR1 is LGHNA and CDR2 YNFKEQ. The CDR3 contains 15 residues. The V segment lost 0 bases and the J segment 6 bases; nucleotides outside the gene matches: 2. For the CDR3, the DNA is TGTGCCAGCAGCCAAGAACTAGCGGGGGACGATACGCAGTATTTT. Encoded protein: CASSQELAGDDTQYF.

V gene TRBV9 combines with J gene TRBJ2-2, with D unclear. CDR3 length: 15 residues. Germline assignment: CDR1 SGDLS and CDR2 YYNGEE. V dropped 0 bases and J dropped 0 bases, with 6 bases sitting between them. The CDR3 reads CASSVELSNTGELFF. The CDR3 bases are TGTGCCAGCAGCGTAGAGCTATCGAACACCGGGGAGCTGTTTTTT.

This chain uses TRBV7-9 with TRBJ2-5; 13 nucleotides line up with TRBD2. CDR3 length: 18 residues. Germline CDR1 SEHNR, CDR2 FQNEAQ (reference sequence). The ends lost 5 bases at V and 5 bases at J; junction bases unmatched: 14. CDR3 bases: TGTGCCAGCAGCCTAGGACTAGCGGGAGAACCGATCGGGGAGACCCAGTACTTC. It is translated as CASSLGLAGEPIGETQYF. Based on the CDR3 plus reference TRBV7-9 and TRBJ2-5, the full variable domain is DTGVSQNPRHKITKRGQNVTFRCDPISEHNRLYWYRQTLGQGPEFLTYFQNEAQLEKSRLLSDRFSAERPKGSFSTLEIQRTEQGDSAMYLCASSLGLAGEPIGETQYFGPGTRLLVL.

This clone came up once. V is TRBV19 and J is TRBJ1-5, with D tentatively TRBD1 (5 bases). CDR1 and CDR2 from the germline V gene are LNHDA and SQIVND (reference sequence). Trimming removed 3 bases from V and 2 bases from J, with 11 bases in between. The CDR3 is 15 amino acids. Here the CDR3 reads CASSIGGTGNQPQHF. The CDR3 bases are TGTGCCAGTAGTATTGGGGGGACGGGCAATCAGCCCCAGCATTTT.

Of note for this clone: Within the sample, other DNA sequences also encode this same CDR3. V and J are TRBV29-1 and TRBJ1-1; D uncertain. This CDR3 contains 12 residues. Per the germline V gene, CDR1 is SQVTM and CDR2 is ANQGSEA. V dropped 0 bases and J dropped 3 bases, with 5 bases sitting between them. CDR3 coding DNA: TGCAGCGTTGAAGATCCTTACACTGAAGCTTTCTTT. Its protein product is CSVEDPYTEAFF. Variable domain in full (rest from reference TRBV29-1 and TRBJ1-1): SAVISQKPSRDICQRGTSLTIQCQVDSQVTMMFWYRQQPGQSLTLIATANQGSEATYESGFVIDKFPISRPNLTFSTLTVSNMSPEDSSIYLCSVEDPYTEAFFGQGTRLTVV.

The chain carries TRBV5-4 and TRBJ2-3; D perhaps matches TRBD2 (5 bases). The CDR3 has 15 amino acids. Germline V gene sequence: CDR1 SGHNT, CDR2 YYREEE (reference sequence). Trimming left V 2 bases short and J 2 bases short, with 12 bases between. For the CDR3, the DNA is TGTGCCAGCAGCTTAGTTCCGGAGGCCACAGATACGCAGTATTTT. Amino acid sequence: CASSLVPEATDTQYF.

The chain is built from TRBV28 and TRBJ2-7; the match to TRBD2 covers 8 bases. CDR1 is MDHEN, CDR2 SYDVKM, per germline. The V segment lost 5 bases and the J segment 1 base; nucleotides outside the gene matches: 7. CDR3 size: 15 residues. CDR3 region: CASSNPGLESYEQYF. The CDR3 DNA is TGTGCCAGCAGTAATCCGGGACTAGAATCCTACGAGCAGTACTTC.

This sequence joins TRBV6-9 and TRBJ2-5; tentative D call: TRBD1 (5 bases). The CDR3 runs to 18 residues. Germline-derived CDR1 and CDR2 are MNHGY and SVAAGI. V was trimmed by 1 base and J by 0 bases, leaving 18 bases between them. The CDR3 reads CASSYFFGQGTDQETQYF. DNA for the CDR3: TGTGCCAGCAGTTATTTTTTCGGTCAGGGAACCGACCAAGAGACCCAGTACTTC.

CDR3: CASSLRPGPGGYTF. CDR3 DNA sequence: TGTGCCAGCAGTTTAAGGCCTGGCCCCGGGGGCTACACCTTC. This chain joins TRBV28 and TRBJ1-2; D gene uncertain. Between the trimmed V and J ends, which lost 2 bases and 8 bases, there was a span of 15 bases. The V gene's germline CDR1 is MDHEN and CDR2 SYDVKM. The CDR3 runs to 14 residues.

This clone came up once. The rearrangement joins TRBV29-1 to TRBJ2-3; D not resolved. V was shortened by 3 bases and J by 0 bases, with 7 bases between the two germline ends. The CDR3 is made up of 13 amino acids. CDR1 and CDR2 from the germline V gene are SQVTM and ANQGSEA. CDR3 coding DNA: TGCAGCGTTGATCTCCAGAGCACAGATACGCAGTATTTT. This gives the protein CSVDLQSTDTQYF.

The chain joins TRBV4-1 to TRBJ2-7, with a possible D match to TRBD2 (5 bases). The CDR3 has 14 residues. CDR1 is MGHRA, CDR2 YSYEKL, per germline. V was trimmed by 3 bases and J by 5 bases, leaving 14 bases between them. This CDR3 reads CASSHSGRVDEQYF. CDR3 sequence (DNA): TGCGCCAGCAGCCACTCGGGGAGAGTCGACGAGCAGTACTTC.

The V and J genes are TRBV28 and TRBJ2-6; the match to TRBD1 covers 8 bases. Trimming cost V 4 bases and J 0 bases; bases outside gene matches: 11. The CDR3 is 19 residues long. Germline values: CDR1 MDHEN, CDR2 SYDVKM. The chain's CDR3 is CASSSGQGVFSSGANVLTF. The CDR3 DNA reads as TGTGCCAGCAGTTCAGGACAGGGTGTTTTCAGCTCTGGGGCCAACGTCCTGACTTTC.

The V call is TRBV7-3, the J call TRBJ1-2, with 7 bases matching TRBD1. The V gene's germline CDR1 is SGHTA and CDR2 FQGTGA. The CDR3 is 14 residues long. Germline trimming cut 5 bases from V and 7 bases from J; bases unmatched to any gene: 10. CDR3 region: CASSPSTGKGGYTF. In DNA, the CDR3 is TGTGCCAGCAGCCCTTCGACAGGGAAGGGTGGCTACACCTTC.

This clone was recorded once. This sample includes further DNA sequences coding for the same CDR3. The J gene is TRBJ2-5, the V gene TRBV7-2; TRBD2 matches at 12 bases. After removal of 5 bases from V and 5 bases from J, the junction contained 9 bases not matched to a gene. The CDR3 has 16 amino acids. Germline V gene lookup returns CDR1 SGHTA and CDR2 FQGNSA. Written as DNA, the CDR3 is TGTGCCAGCAGCCCCAGGCTAGCGGGGGGGTCTGAGACCCAGTACTTC. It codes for CASSPRLAGGSETQYF. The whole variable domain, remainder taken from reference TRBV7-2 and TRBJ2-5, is GAGVSQSPSNKVTEKGKDVELRCDPISGHTALYWYRQSLGQGLEFLIYFQGNSAPDKSGLPSDRFSAERTGGSVSTLTIQRTQQEDSAVYLCASSPRLAGGSETQYFGPGTRLLVL.

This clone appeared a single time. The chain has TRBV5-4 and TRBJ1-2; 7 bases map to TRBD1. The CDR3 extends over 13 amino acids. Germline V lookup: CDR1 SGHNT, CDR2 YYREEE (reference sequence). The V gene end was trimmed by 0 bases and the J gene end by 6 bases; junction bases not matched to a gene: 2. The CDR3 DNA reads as TGTGCCAGCAGCTTGGAAACAGGGGATGGCTACACCTTC. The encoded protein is CASSLETGDGYTF.

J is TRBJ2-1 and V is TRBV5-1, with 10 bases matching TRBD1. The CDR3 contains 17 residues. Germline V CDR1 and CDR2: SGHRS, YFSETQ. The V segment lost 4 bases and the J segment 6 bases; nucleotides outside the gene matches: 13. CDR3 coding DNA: TGCGCCAGCAGCGTGGGACAGGGGCCATCGGGGGTCAATGAGCAGTTCTTC. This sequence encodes CASSVGQGPSGVNEQFF.

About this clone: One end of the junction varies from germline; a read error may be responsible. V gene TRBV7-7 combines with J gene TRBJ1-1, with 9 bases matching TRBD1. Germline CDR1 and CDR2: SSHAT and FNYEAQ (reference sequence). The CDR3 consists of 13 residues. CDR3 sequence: CASSPGTGTEAFF. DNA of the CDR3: TGTGCTAGCAGTCCGGGGACAGGGACTGAAGCTTTCTTT.

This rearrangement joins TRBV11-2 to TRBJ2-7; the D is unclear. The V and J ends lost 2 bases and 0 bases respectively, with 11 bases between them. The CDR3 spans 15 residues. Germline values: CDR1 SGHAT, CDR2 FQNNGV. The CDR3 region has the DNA TGTGCCAGCAGCTTATCCCTGGGCAGCTCCTACGAGCAGTACTTC. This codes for CASSLSLGSSYEQYF.

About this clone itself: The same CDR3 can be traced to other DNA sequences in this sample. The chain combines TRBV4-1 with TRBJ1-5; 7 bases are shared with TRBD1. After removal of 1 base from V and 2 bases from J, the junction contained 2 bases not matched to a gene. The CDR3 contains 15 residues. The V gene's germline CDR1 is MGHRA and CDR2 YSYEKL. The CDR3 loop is CASSQGTGGNQPQHF. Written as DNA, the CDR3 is TGCGCCAGCAGCCAAGGTACAGGGGGCAATCAGCCCCAGCATTTT.

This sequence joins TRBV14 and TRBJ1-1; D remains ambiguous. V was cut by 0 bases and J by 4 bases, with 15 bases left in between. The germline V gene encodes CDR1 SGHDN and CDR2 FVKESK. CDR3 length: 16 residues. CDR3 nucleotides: TGTGCCAGCAGCCAAGATTCGAGGGCTCGGGGCACTGAAGCTTTCTTT. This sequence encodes CASSQDSRARGTEAFF.

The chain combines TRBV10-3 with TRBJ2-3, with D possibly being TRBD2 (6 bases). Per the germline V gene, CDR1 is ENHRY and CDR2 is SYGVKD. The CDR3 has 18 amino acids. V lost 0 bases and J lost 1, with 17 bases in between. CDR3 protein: CAISESSGQGWRTDTQYF. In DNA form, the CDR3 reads TGTGCCATCAGTGAGTCGAGCGGGCAGGGATGGCGCACAGATACGCAGTATTTT.

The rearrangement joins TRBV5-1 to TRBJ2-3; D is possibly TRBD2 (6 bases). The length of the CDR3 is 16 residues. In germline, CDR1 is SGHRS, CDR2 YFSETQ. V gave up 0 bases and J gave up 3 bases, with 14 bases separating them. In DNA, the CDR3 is TGCGCCAGCAGCTTGGGCGGAGGGATAGGTACAGATACGCAGTATTTT. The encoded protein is CASSLGGGIGTDTQYF.

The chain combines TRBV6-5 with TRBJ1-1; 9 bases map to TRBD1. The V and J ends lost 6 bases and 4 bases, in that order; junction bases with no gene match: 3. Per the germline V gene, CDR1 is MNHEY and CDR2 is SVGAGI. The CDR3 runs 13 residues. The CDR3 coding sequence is TGTGCCAGCAGGCGACAGGGGGGCACTGAAGCTTTCTTT. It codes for CASRRQGGTEAFF.

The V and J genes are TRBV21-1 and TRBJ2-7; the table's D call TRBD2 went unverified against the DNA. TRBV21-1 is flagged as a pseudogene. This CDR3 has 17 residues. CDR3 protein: CASSKDASGGHSYEQYF. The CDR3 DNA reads TGTGCCAGCAGCAAAGACGCTAGCGGGGGCCACTCCTACGAGCAGTACTTC.

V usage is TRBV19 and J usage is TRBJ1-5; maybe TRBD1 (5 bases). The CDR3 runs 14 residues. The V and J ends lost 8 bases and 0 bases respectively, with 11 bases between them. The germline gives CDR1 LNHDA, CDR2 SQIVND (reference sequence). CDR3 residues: CASSTAHSNQPQHF. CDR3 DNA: TGTGCCAGTTCGACAGCACATAGCAATCAGCCCCAGCATTTT.

The CDR3 is CAWTVYRTSSYNSPLHF. The CDR3 DNA sequence: TGTGCCTGGACCGTATACAGGACGAGCTCCTATAATTCACCCCTCCACTTT. V usage is TRBV30 and J usage is TRBJ1-6; a possible D gene is TRBD1 (5 bases). The germline CDR1 and CDR2 sequences are GTSNPN and SVGIG (reference sequence). Trimming removed 4 bases from V and 0 bases from J, with 16 bases in between. The CDR3 spans 17 residues.

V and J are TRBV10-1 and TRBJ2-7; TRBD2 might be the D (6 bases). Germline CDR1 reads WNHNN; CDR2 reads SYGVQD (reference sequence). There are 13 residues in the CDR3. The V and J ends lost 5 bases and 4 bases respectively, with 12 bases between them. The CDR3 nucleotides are TGCGCCAGCAGTCCCACGGCGGGGTACGAGCAGTACTTC. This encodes CASSPTAGYEQYF.

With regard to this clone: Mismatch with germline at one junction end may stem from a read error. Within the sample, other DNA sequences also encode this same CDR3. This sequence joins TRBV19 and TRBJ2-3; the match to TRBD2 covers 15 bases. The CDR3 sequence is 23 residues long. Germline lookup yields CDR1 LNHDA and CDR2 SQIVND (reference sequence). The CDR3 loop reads CASSLELSPGLAGGISGTDTQYF. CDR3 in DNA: TGTGCCAGTAGTCTAGAGCTTTCGCCGGGACTAGCGGGGGGAATCAGTGGCACAGATACGCAGTATTTT.